This entry features one T cell receptor (beta chain) sequence. This sample is drawn from a study of blood T cell repertoires in COVID-19. About the study: Sources were T cells, B-cell-depleted T cells, or PBMCs; the material itself was cDNA or gDNA.

Authors' methods: Amplification of reference gene primers was used by the study to estimate nucleated cell counts. TCRdb's copy holds only in-frame clones and misses some; the assay was immunoSEQ multiplex PCR. The DNA gave D and trimming, while V, J and clone size come from that table. The sample holds about 230,000 clones, less than 90% seen once. The CDR3 totals 13 residues. CDR1 is SSHAT and CDR2 is FNYEAQ in the germline V gene (reference sequence). V lost 6 bases and J 5 bases, leaving 13 bases between the germline ends. Sequencing was carried out using peripheral blood. The chain joins TRBV7-7 to TRBJ2-5; D not certain. This receptor was obtained from an elderly woman with active or convalescent COVID-19. The CDR3 here is CASSPVGLETQYF. The CDR3 nucleotides read TGTGCCAGCAGTCCCGTCGGGTTGGAGACCCAGTACTTC. The full variable domain, in which reference TRBV7-7 and TRBJ2-5 provide the parts outside the CDR3, is GAGVSQSPRYKVTKRGQDVTLRCDPISSHATLYWYQQALGQGPEFLTYFNYEAQPDKSGLPSDRFSAERPEGSISTLTIQRTEQRDSAMYRCASSPVGLETQYFGPGTRLLVL.